The rows below give T cell receptor beta chains drawn from one sample of a study of response to subunit inactivated influenza vaccine. TCRdb reprocessed the RT-PCR reads with MiXCR, giving one entry per CDR3 protein. The sample lists fewer than 400,000 distinct CDR3 sequences, 21% occurring once. This specimen was PBMCs from blood, taken 21 months after vaccination. The source is a man aged 50 to 69 who received an inactivated influenza vaccine. Both conserved end residues are part of each CDR3. A D gene is named only where the DNA matches it firmly. Size is stated for part of the rows, as once, few or many counts, or as a class when the clone is expanded.

CDR3 DNA,CDR3 protein,V gene,D gene,J gene,clone size
TGTGCCAGCAGCTTAGAACTAACGAACACCGGGGAGCTGTTTTTT,CASSLELTNTGELFF,TRBV7-9,-,TRBJ2-2,-
TGTGCCAGCAGCTTAGTCTCCATGGCGGGTTCACCCCTCCACTTT,CASSLVSMAGSPLHF,TRBV7-2,-,TRBJ1-6,many
TGTGCCAGTAACGCCGGGGGAAATAATGGCTACACCTTC,CASNAGGNNGYTF,TRBV7-2,-,TRBJ1-2,-
TGTGCCAGCAGCCAAGATCTGTATGGCTACACCTTC,CASSQDLYGYTF,TRBV4-2,-,TRBJ1-2,few
TGTGCCAGCAGTTACTCGAGTTCCGGCAGGGATTATGTTCAGCCCCAGCATTTT,CASSYSSSGRDYVQPQHF,TRBV6-5,-,TRBJ1-5,few
TGTGCCAGCAGCCACGGACAGGGGGCGGCTGAGCAGTTCTTC,CASSHGQGAAEQFF,TRBV3-1,TRBD1,TRBJ2-1,-
TGTGCCAGCAGCTTATGGCAGGGGGCAACTAATGAAAAACTGTTTTTT,CASSLWQGATNEKLFF,TRBV7-9,TRBD1,TRBJ1-4,few
TGCAGTGCTAGGACCGACAGGGGCGATAACTATGGCTACACCTTC,CSARTDRGDNYGYTF,TRBV20-1,TRBD1,TRBJ1-2,few
TGTGCCAGCAGCTTAACGGCCCGAATGGCTAGCGGGAGCGCCTACAATGAGCAGTTCTTC,CASSLTARMASGSAYNEQFF,TRBV7-3,TRBD2,TRBJ2-1,-
TGCGCCAGCAGCTTGGCTACAGCGAACACCGGGGAGCTGTTTTTT,CASSLATANTGELFF,TRBV5-1,-,TRBJ2-2,-
TGTGCCAGCAGTATAAAGTCCACCGGGGAGCTGTTTTTT,CASSIKSTGELFF,TRBV7-9,-,TRBJ2-2,few
TGTGCCAGCTCCATAATAGCGGGAGGTCGGGGTCTAGAGACCCAGTACTTC,CASSIIAGGRGLETQYF,TRBV12-3/TRBV12-4,TRBD2,TRBJ2-5,-
TGTGCCAGCAGCTTGGTATTAGGGGGAGTGGGGACTGAAGCTTTCTTT,CASSLVLGGVGTEAFF,TRBV5-5,-,TRBJ1-1,few
TGTGCCAGCAGGGTGACGCTAAAGAACACTGAAGCTTTCTTT,CASRVTLKNTEAFF,TRBV6-1,-,TRBJ1-1,-
TGCAGTGCTAGCTCGCAGGGGGCACCCACTGAAGCTTTCTTT,CSASSQGAPTEAFF,TRBV20-1,TRBD1,TRBJ1-1,few
TGTGCCAGTAGTATTGCTCCGGTGCGGCCCCAGCATTTT,CASSIAPVRPQHF,TRBV19,-,TRBJ1-5,few
TGTGCCAGTAGTACCCCGGGAGTTAGCAATCAGCCCCAGCATTTT,CASSTPGVSNQPQHF,TRBV19,-,TRBJ1-5,few
TGTGCCACCAGGCGACAGGCTAACTATGGCTACACCTTC,CATRRQANYGYTF,TRBV15,-,TRBJ1-2,few
TGTGCCAGCAGCAAAGACGGCCGGGGACTAAGCTACGAGCAGTACTTC,CASSKDGRGLSYEQYF,TRBV5-4,TRBD2,TRBJ2-7,few
TGTGCCAGCAGCTTAGGGGATTACGGCGCTCAGCCCCAGCATTTT,CASSLGDYGAQPQHF,TRBV7-2,-,TRBJ1-5,-
TGCAGTACGAGACAGGATTATAGCAATCAGCCCCAGCATTTT,CSTRQDYSNQPQHF,TRBV20-1,-,TRBJ1-5,few
TGCAGTGCTAGTACCGGGGGGAACACCGGGGAGCTGTTTTTT,CSASTGGNTGELFF,TRBV20-1,-,TRBJ2-2,few
TGTGCCAGCAGCCGAATGACAGGAAGTAGCCAAGAGACCCAGTACTTC,CASSRMTGSSQETQYF,TRBV14,-,TRBJ2-5,-
TGTGCCAGCAAATTACAGAACACCGGGGAGCTGTTTTTT,CASKLQNTGELFF,TRBV12-3/TRBV12-4,-,TRBJ2-2,-
TGCGCCAGCAGCCAAGAGACTAGCGGGAGCTCCTACAATGAGCAGTTCTTC,CASSQETSGSSYNEQFF,TRBV4-3,TRBD2,TRBJ2-1,-
TGTGCCAGCAGCCAAGTCTCGGCGGGACTTAATGAAAAACTGTTTTTT,CASSQVSAGLNEKLFF,TRBV3-1,-,TRBJ1-4,-
TGCGCCAGCAGCCCCCAGGGGACAGGGTCGACCTACGAGCAGTACTTC,CASSPQGTGSTYEQYF,TRBV5-1,TRBD1,TRBJ2-7,-
TGTGCCACCAGTGATTTCGGGTTCCAAACCGGGGAGCTGTTTTTT,CATSDFGFQTGELFF,TRBV24-1,-,TRBJ2-2,few
TGTGCCAGCAGTTTATACAGATCCCAAGAGACCCAGTACTTC,CASSLYRSQETQYF,TRBV28,-,TRBJ2-5,-
TGTGCCAGCAGGGGGGTAAGGAACACTGAAGCTTTCTTT,CASRGVRNTEAFF,TRBV7-2,-,TRBJ1-1,-
TGTGCCAGCAGTTTGACGGCGGGAGCTGGAAACACCATATATTTT,CASSLTAGAGNTIYF,TRBV12-3/TRBV12-4,-,TRBJ1-3,few
TGCGCCAGCAGTTCCCTACCTTTACAGGGCCCGGCATCTGGGGCCAACGTCCTGACTTTC,CASSSLPLQGPASGANVLTF,TRBV5-1,-,TRBJ2-6,few
TGTGCCAGCAGTTTTAGGGGGTCAATCGGACTAGGGAGGTTCTACGAGCAGTACTTC,CASSFRGSIGLGRFYEQYF,TRBV28,-,TRBJ2-7,-
TGTGCCAGCAGGGGGACTAGCGGACACACCGGGGAGCTGTTTTTT,CASRGTSGHTGELFF,TRBV12-3/TRBV12-4,TRBD2,TRBJ2-2,few
TGTGCCATCAGTGAGGGAAGAGCTAGTAGCACAGATACGCAGTATTTT,CAISEGRASSTDTQYF,TRBV10-3,-,TRBJ2-3,few
TGCAGTGTCAAAAAGGCGGCGGGGCACACAGATACGCAGTATTTT,CSVKKAAGHTDTQYF,TRBV20-1,-,TRBJ2-3,few
TGTGCCAGCAGCTTAGTCCGAGAACCCTACGAGCAGTACTTC,CASSLVREPYEQYF,TRBV11-2,-,TRBJ2-7,-
TGTGCCAGCTCACCACGGCTAGCGGAGACCCAGTACTTC,CASSPRLAETQYF,TRBV18,-,TRBJ2-5,-
TGTGCCATCAGTGAGGGCCGCCAAGGCGCTGGAAACACCATATATTTT,CAISEGRQGAGNTIYF,TRBV10-3,-,TRBJ1-3,few
TGTGCCAGCAGCGTAGGGGAGGTAACCTACGAGCAGTACTTC,CASSVGEVTYEQYF,TRBV9,-,TRBJ2-7,few
TGTGCCAGCAGCTTAGTTGGGGGAGTTGGCTACACCTTC,CASSLVGGVGYTF,TRBV7-9,-,TRBJ1-2,many
TGTGCCAGCAGCTCCGGGACAGGTACCTACGAGCAGTACTTC,CASSSGTGTYEQYF,TRBV11-1,TRBD1,TRBJ2-7,-
TGTGCCAGCAGCCAAAGGATAAGGGGCGGCGCTGAAGCTTTCTTT,CASSQRIRGGAEAFF,TRBV4-2,-,TRBJ1-1,-
TGTGCCAGCAGTCCATCAGGCTTACAGCCCCAGCATTTT,CASSPSGLQPQHF,TRBV6-2/TRBV6-3,-,TRBJ1-5,many
TGCAGTGCTAGTGGACTAGCGGGGGGCCGAAGCTCCTACAATGAGCAGTTCTTC,CSASGLAGGRSSYNEQFF,TRBV20-1,TRBD2,TRBJ2-1,-
TGTGCCCCGCGGGAGGCGCCCGATACGCAGTATTTT,CAPREAPDTQYF,TRBV7-7,TRBD2,TRBJ2-3,few
TGTGCCAGCAGGGGGATCGACAGGGCCCACTCTGGGGCCAACGTCCTGACTTTC,CASRGIDRAHSGANVLTF,TRBV7-8,TRBD1,TRBJ2-6,few
TGTGCCAGCAGCGGGAGTCTCGAGCAGTACTTC,CASSGSLEQYF,TRBV11-2,-,TRBJ2-7,-
TGCAGTGCTCATAGCAGGGGCAGGGAACAGCCCCAGCATTTT,CSAHSRGREQPQHF,TRBV20-1,-,TRBJ1-5,few
TGTGCCAGCAGCCAAGGGGGGGGTGCGTTTGGCTACACCTTC,CASSQGGGAFGYTF,TRBV3-1,-,TRBJ1-2,few
TGTGCCAGCAGCCTGTCTATGGAGCAGTTCTTC,CASSLSMEQFF,TRBV11-2,-,TRBJ2-1,few
TGTGCCACCAGTGATTCCGGGACAGGAGACTATGGCTACACCTTC,CATSDSGTGDYGYTF,TRBV24-1,TRBD1,TRBJ1-2,-
TGTGCCAGCAGCGAGACAGCGACAGGGATTCTAACCTACGAGCAGTACTTC,CASSETATGILTYEQYF,TRBV14,TRBD1,TRBJ2-7,-
TGTGCCAGCAGCCCGGGCGGGAGAAGGTACGAGCAGTACTTC,CASSPGGRRYEQYF,TRBV7-6,TRBD2,TRBJ2-7,-
TGTGCCTGGAGTTATCTTCCGGGACAGGAGGCCTACGAGCAGTACTTC,CAWSYLPGQEAYEQYF,TRBV30,TRBD1,TRBJ2-7,few
TGTGCCAGCAGCCAAGATTGGGCAGGAACAATCTATGGCTACACCTTC,CASSQDWAGTIYGYTF,TRBV4-2,-,TRBJ1-2,-
TGTGCCAGCAGCCAAGCTCCTAGCGGGAGTTGGGATGAGCAGTTCTTC,CASSQAPSGSWDEQFF,TRBV3-1,TRBD2,TRBJ2-1,-
TGTGCCAGCAGCCCGACAGGGGGCCATGAGCAGTTCTTC,CASSPTGGHEQFF,TRBV3-1,TRBD1,TRBJ2-1,many
TGTGCCAGCAGTCTTCTAGCGTCTTCTTCATCAGATACGCAGTATTTT,CASSLLASSSSDTQYF,TRBV6-1,-,TRBJ2-3,-
TGTGCCAGCAGCTTAATTACCTTCTATGGAGGCTACACCTTC,CASSLITFYGGYTF,TRBV11-2,-,TRBJ1-2,-